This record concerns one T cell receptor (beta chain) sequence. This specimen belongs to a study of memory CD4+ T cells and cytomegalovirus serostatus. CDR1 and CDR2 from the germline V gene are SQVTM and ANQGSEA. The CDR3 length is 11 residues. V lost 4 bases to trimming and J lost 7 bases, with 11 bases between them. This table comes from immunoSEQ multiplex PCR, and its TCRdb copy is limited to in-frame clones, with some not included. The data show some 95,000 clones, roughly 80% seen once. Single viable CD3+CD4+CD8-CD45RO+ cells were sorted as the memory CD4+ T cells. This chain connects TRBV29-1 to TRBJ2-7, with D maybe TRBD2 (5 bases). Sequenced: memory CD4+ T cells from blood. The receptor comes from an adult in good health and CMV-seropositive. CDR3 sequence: CSVGRDREQYF. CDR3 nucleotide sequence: TGCAGCGTTGGACGGGATCGGGAGCAGTACTTC.